This TCR beta chain was sequenced in a study of T cell responses to AZD1222 COVID-19 vaccine. General study findings and limits: The number of AZD1222 recipients seropositive at baseline was only five or six. The donors showed a predominance of white British ancestry and of females, with possible underestimation of clonal diversity.

Pooled together were second doses at about 4 or about 12 weeks. Comment on this clone: Its target is not known.

Assay: immunoSEQ multiplex PCR; the TCRdb copy retains only in-frame clones and omits some. The repertoire includes over 120,000 clones, 70% to 90% of them detected once, and approximately 4.7% sits in the top ten. Germline loops: CDR1 MNHEY, CDR2 SVGAGI. The ends lost 2 bases at V and 6 bases at J; junction bases unmatched: 9. The CDR3 is 15 amino acids. The starting material was peripheral blood, obtained 28 days after the second AZD1222 dose. The genes are TRBV6-5 and TRBJ1-2, with 7 bases identical to TRBD1. The receptor was derived from an adult who received the AZD1222 COVID-19 vaccine. The DNA for the CDR3 is TGTGCCAGCAGTTACGATACTTACAGGGGCCATGGCTACACCTTC. Residues: CASSYDTYRGHGYTF.